This T cell receptor (beta chain) was obtained from a study of T cells in Graves' hyperthyroidism and ophthalmopathy. About the research overall: Peripheral blood samples were taken at initial diagnosis, prior to any treatment.

Germline V gene sequence: CDR1 LNHDA, CDR2 SQIVND (reference sequence). Trimming shortened V by 5 bases and J by 4 bases, and 15 bases separated the two germline ends. The CDR3 is 15 amino acids. From RNA transcripts, TCR beta CDR3 regions were amplified. First-round RT-PCR targeting the TCR CDR3 was performed with the HTBI primer set. TCRdb re-analysed the multiplex PCR reads in MiXCR, keeping a single row per CDR3 protein. The sample has fewer than 650,000 distinct CDR3 sequences; over 12% are singletons. Study-level results: Most thyroid clonotypes expanded above 0.001 were also detected in blood.

This clonotype was recorded at least ten times. Its antigen remains unknown. Diagnoses rested on clinical symptoms, serum thyroxine and TRAb, thyroid ultrasound and orbital computed tomography. PBMCs came from 9 to 10 ml fresh peripheral blood. Sequenced material: blood. This TCR came from a woman between 35 and 50 years old with Graves' ophthalmopathy. The J gene is TRBJ1-5, the V gene TRBV19; tentatively, D is TRBD1 (6 bases). The DNA for the CDR3 is TGTGCCAGTAGTTTCCTATCGACAGGAAATCAGCCCCAGCATTTT. Its translation is CASSFLSTGNQPQHF.